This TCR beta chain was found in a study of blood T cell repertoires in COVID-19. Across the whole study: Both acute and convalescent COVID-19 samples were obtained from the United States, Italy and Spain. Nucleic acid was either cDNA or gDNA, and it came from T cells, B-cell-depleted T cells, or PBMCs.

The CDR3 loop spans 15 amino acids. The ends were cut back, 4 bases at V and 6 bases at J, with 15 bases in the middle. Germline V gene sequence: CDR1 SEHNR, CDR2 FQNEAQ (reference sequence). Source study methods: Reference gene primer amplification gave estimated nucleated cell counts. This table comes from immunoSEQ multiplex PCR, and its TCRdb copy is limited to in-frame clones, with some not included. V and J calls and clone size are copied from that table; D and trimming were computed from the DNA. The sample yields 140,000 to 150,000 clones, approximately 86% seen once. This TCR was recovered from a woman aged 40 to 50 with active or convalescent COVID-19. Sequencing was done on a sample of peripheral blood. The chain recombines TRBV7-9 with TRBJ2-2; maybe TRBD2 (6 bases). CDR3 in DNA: TGTGCCAGCAGCTCCCCGACGGGGGAGTCCGGGGAGCTGTTTTTT. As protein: CASSSPTGESGELFF.